This TCR beta chain was recovered during a study of blood T cell repertoires in COVID-19. This clone was seen many times. The V and J ends lost 3 bases and 0 bases respectively, with 11 bases between them. CDR3 length: 15 residues. Germline assignment: CDR1 MNHNS and CDR2 SASEGT. Assay used: immunoSEQ multiplex PCR; TCRdb lists only in-frame clones, some missing. The table has 250,000 to 400,000 clones, 70% to 90% seen once. What was sequenced was peripheral blood. The genes are TRBV6-1 and TRBJ1-2; maybe TRBD1 (6 bases). The receptor was isolated from a woman aged 25 to 39 with COVID-19, enrolled during active disease. The CDR3, as DNA: TGTGCCAGCAGTGATACAGGGTGGTCTAACTATGGCTACACCTTC. Protein sequence: CASSDTGWSNYGYTF.